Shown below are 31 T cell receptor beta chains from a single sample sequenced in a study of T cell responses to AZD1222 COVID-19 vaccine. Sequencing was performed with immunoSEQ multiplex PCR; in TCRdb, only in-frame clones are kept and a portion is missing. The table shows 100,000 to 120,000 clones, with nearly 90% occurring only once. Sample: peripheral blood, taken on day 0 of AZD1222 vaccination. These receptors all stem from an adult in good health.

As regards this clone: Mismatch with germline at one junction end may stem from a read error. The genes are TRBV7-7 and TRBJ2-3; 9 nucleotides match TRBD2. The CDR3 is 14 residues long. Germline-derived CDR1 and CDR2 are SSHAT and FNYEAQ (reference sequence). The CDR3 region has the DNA TGTGCTAGCAGCAAGGGACTAGCCACAGATACGCAGTATTTT. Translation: CASSKGLATDTQYF.

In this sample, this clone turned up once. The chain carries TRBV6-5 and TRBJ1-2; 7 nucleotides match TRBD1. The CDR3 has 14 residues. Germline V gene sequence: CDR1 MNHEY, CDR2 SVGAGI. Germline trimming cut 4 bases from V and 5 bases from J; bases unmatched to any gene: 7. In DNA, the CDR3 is TGTGCCAGCAGTTCGGGAGGGGGCGATTATGGCTACACCTTC. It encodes CASSSGGGDYGYTF.

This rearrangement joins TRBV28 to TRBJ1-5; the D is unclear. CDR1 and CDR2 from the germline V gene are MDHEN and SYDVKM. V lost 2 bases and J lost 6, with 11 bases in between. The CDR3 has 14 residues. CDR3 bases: TGTGCCAGCAGTTTAACGGGTAAGGGTCAGCCCCAGCATTTT. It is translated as CASSLTGKGQPQHF.

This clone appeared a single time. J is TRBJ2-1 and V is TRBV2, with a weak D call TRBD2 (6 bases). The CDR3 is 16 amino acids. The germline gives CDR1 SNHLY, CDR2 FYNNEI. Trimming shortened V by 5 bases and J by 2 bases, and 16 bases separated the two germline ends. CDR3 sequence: CASSLEGLNTYNEQFF. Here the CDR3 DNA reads TGTGCCAGCAGTCTGGAGGGCCTAAACACCTACAATGAGCAGTTCTTC.

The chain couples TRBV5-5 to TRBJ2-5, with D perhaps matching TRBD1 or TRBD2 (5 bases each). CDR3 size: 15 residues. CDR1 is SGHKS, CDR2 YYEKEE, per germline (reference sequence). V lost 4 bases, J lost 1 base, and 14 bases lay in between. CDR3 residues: CASSDSGASQETQYF. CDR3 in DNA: TGTGCCAGCAGCGACTCCGGGGCGAGCCAAGAGACCCAGTACTTC.

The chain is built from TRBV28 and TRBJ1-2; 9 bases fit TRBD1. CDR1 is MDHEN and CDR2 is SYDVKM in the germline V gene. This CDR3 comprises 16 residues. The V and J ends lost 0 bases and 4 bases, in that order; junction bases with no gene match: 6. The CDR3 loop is CASSLWTDRGPYGYTF. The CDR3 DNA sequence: TGTGCCAGCAGTTTATGGACGGACAGGGGTCCCTATGGCTACACCTTC.

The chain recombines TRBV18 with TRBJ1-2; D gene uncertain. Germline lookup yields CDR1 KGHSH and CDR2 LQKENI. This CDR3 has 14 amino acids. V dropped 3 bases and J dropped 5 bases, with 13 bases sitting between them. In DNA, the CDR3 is TGTGCCAGCTCACCGAACCCACCAACATATGGCTACACCTTC. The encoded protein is CASSPNPPTYGYTF. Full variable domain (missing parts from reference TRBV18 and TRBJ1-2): NAGVMQNPRHLVRRRGQEARLRCSPMKGHSHVYWYRQLPEEGLKFMVYLQKENIIDESGMPKERFSAEFPKEGPSILRIQQVVRGDSAAYFCASSPNPPTYGYTFGSGTRLTVV.

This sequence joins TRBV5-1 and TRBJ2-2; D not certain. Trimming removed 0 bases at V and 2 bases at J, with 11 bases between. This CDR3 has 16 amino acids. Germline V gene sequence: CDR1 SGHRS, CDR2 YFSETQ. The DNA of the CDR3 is TGCGCCAGCAGCTTGGATGGTTCTACCAACACCGGGGAGCTGTTTTTT. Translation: CASSLDGSTNTGELFF.

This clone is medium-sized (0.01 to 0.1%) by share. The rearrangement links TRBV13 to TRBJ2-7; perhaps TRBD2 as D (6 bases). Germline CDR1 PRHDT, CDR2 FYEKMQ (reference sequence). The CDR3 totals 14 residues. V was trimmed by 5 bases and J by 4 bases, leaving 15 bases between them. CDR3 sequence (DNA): TGTGCCAGCAGCCATCGGACTACCGAATACGAGCAGTACTTC. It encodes CASSHRTTEYEQYF.

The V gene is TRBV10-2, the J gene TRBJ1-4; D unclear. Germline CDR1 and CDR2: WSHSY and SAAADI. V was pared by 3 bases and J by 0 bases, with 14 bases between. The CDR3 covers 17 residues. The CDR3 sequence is CASSDMLDTTTNEKLFF. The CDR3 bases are TGCGCCAGCAGTGATATGCTTGACACCACAACTAATGAAAAACTGTTTTTT.

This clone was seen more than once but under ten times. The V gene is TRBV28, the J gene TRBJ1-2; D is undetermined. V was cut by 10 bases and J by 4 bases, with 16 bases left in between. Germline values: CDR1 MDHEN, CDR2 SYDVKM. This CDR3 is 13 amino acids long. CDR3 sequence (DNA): TGTGCCACCTCTGATCTGGGGAGCTATGGCTACACCTTC. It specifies CATSDLGSYGYTF.

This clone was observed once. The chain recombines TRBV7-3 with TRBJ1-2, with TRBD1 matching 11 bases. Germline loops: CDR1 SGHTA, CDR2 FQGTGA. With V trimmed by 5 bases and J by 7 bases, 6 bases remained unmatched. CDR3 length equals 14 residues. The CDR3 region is CASSLGTGGVGYTF. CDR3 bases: TGTGCCAGCAGCCTCGGGACAGGGGGAGTTGGCTACACCTTC.

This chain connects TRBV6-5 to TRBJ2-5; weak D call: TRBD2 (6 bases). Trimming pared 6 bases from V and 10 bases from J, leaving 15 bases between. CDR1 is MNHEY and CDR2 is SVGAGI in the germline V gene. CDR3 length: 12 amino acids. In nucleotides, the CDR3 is TGTGCCAGCAGCGGGACTTCTACAAACCAGTACTTC. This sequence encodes CASSGTSTNQYF.

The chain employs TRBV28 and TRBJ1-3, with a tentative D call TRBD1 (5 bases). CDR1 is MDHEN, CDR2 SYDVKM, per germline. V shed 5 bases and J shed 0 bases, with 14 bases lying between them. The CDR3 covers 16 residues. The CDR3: CASSIQVPISGNTIYF. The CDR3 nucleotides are TGTGCCAGCAGTATACAGGTGCCCATCTCTGGAAACACCATATATTTT.

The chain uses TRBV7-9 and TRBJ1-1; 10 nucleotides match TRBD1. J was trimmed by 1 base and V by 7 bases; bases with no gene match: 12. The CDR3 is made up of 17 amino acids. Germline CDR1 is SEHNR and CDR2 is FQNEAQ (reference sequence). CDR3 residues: CASTPRTGGETNTEAFF. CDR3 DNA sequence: TGTGCCAGCACCCCCCGGACAGGGGGAGAAACGAACACTGAAGCTTTCTTT.

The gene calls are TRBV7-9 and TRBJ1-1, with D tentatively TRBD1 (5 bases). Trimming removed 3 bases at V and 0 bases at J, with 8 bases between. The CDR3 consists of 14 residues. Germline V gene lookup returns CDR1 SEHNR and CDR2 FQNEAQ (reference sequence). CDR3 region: CASSLQGVNTEAFF. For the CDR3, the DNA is TGTGCCAGCAGCTTGCAGGGTGTGAACACTGAAGCTTTCTTT. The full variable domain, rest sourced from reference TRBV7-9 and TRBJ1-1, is DTGVSQNPRHKITKRGQNVTFRCDPISEHNRLYWYRQTLGQGPEFLTYFQNEAQLEKSRLLSDRFSAERPKGSFSTLEIQRTEQGDSAMYLCASSLQGVNTEAFFGQGTRLTVV.

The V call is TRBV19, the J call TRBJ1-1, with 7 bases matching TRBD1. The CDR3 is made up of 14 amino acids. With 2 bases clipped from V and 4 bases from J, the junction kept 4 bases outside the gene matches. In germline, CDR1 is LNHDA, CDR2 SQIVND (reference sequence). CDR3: CASSISHRGTEAFF. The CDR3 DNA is TGTGCCAGTAGTATATCACACAGGGGCACTGAAGCTTTCTTT. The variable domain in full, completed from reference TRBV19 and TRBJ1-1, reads DGGITQSPKYLFRKEGQNVTLSCEQNLNHDAMYWYRQDPGQGLRLIYYSQIVNDFQKGDIAEGYSVSREKKESFPLTVTSAQKNPTAFYLCASSISHRGTEAFFGQGTRLTVV.

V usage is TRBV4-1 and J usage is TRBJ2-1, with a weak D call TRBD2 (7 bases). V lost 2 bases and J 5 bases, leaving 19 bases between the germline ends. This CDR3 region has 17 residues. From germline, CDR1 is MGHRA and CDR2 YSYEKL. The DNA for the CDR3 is TGCGCCAGCAGCCAACCGAGGGGGGACTACATAGACAATGAGCAGTTCTTC. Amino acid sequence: CASSQPRGDYIDNEQFF.

The CDR3 DNA is TGCGCCAGCAGCCTGGACAAGAGCTCTGGAAACACCATATATTTT. Translating gives CASSLDKSSGNTIYF. This rearrangement joins TRBV5-1 to TRBJ1-3; a possible D gene is TRBD1 (5 bases). CDR1 SGHRS and CDR2 YFSETQ come from the germline V gene. V was trimmed by 4 bases and J by 0 bases, leaving 11 bases between them. The CDR3 contains 15 residues.

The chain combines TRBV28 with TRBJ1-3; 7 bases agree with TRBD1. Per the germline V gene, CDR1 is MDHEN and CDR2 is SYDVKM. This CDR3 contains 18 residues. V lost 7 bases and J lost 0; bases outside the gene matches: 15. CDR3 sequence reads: CASTPHGTRGASGNTIYF. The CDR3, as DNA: TGTGCCAGCACCCCGCACGGCACCAGGGGGGCCTCTGGAAACACCATATATTTT. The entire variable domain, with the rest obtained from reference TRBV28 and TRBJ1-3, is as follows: DVKVTQSSRYLVKRTGEKVFLECVQDMDHENMFWYRQDPGLGLRLIYFSYDVKMKEKGDIPEGYSVSREKKERFSLILESASTNQTSMYLCASTPHGTRGASGNTIYFGEGSWLTVV.

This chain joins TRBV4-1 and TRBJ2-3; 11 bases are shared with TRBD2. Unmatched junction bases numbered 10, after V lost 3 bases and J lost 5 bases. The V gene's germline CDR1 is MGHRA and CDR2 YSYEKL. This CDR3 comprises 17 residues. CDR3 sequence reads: CASSQPLAGGPKDTQYF. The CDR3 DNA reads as TGCGCCAGCAGCCAGCCGTTAGCGGGGGGGCCGAAAGATACGCAGTATTTT.

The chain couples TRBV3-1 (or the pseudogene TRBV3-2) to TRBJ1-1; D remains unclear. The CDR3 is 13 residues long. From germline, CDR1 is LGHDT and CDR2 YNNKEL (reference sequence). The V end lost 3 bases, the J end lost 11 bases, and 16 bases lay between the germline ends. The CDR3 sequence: CASSQQDRRAAFF. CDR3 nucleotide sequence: TGTGCCAGCAGCCAGCAGGACCGCCGGGCGGCTTTCTTT.

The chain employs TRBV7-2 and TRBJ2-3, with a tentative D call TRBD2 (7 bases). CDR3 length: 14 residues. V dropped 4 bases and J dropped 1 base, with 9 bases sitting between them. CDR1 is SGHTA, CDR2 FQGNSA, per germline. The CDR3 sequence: CASSSGGRTDTQYF. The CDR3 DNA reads TGTGCCAGCAGCTCGGGGGGCCGCACAGATACGCAGTATTTT.

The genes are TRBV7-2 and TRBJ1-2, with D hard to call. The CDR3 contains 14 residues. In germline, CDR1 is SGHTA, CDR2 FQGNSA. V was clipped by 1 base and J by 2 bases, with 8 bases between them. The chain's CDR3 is CASSLEPTNYGYTF. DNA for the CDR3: TGTGCCAGCAGCTTAGAACCCACCAACTATGGCTACACCTTC. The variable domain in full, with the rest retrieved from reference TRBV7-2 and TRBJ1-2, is GAGVSQSPSNKVTEKGKDVELRCDPISGHTALYWYRQSLGQGLEFLIYFQGNSAPDKSGLPSDRFSAERTGGSVSTLTIQRTQQEDSAVYLCASSLEPTNYGYTFGSGTRLTVV.

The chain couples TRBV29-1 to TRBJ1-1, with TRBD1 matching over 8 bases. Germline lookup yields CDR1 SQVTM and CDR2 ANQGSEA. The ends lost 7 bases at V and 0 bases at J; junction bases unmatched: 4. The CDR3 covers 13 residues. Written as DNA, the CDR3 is TGCAGCGGATACAGGGGGATGAACACTGAAGCTTTCTTT. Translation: CSGYRGMNTEAFF. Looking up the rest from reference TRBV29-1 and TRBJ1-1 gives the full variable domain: SAVISQKPSRDICQRGTSLTIQCQVDSQVTMMFWYRQQPGQSLTLIATANQGSEATYESGFVIDKFPISRPNLTFSTLTVSNMSPEDSSIYLCSGYRGMNTEAFFGQGTRLTVV.

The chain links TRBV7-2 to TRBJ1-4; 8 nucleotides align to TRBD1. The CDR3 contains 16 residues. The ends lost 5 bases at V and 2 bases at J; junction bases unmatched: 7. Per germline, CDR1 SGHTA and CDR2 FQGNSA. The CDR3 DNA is TGTGCCAGCAGCGCGGACAGGGCGACGACTAATGAAAAACTGTTTTTT. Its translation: CASSADRATTNEKLFF.

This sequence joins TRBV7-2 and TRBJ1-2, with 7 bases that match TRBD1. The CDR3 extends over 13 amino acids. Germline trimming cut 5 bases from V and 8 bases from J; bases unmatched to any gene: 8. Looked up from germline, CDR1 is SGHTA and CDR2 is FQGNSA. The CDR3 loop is CASSKRQGDGYTF. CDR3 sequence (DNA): TGTGCCAGCAGCAAGAGACAGGGAGACGGCTACACCTTC.

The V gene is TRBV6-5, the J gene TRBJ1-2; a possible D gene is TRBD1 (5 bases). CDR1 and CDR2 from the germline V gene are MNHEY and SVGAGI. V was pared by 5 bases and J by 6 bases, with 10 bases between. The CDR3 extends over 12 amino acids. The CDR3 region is CASSPGLNGYTF. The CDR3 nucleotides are TGTGCCAGCAGTCCGGGACTTAATGGCTACACCTTC.

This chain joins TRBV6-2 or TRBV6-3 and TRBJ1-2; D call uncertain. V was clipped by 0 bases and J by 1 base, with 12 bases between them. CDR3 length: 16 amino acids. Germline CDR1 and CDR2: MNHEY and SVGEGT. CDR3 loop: CASSYSTAPFNYGYTF. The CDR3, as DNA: TGTGCCAGCAGTTACTCCACAGCCCCATTTAACTATGGCTACACCTTC.

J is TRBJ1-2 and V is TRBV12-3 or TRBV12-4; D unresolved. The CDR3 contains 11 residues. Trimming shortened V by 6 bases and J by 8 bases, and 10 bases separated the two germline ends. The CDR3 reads CASSRRRGYTF. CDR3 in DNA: TGTGCCAGCAGCCGCCGTCGCGGCTACACCTTC.

The CDR3 loop reads CASSSTGDTQYF. Written as DNA, the CDR3 is TGTGCCAGCAGCTCCACGGGGGATACGCAGTATTTT. The V and J genes are TRBV7-3 and TRBJ2-3, with TRBD2 as a possible D gene (5 bases). Trimming took 4 bases from V and 6 from J, leaving 8 bases between them. The germline CDR1 and CDR2 sequences are SGHTA and FQGTGA. There are 12 residues in the CDR3.